Shown below are 16 T cell receptor beta chains from a single sample sequenced in a study of T cell repertoires in cytomegalovirus infection. These receptors' antigens are unknown. MiXCR was run by TCRdb on the reads, yielding one entry per CDR3 protein. The data contain a few hundred thousand distinct CDR3 sequences, under 45% of them singletons. Sequences were derived from cultured PBMCs, sampled from culture after CMV antigen stimulation. The receptors stem from a human donor in good health (CMV status not recorded). Some clones in this sample may be carry-over from other donors' samples.

This clonotype was recorded a few times. This chain links TRBV7-8 with TRBJ2-7; the D gene is possibly TRBD1 (6 bases). This CDR3 comprises 15 residues. Germline CDR1 is SGHVS and CDR2 is FQNEAQ. Trimming cost V 5 bases and J 0 bases, with 14 bases left between them. The CDR3 here is CASSGKKTGSYEQYF. Written as DNA, the CDR3 is TGTGCCAGCAGCGGTAAAAAGACAGGCTCCTACGAGCAGTACTTC.

The V and J genes are TRBV12-3 or TRBV12-4 and TRBJ2-2; TRBD2 matches 12 bases. The CDR3 length is 15 residues. V shed 4 bases and J 7 bases; nucleotides not matched to a gene: 4. Here the CDR3 reads CASSSSGGAHGELFF. DNA of the CDR3: TGTGCCAGCAGTTCTAGCGGGGGGGCCCACGGGGAGCTGTTTTTT.

The count of this clonotype is one. The gene calls are TRBV10-3 and TRBJ2-7; 9 bases are shared with TRBD1. The V gene's germline CDR1 is ENHRY and CDR2 SYGVKD. V shed 5 bases, J shed 3 bases, and the junction held 5 bases outside the gene matches. The CDR3 runs to 14 residues. The CDR3 region is CAISRDREGYEQYF. Here the CDR3 DNA reads TGTGCCATCAGTCGGGACAGGGAAGGCTACGAGCAGTACTTC.

The CDR3 DNA follows: TGTGCCAGCAGCTCGACGGCAAACTATGGCTACACCTTC. It encodes CASSSTANYGYTF. V is TRBV5-7 and J is TRBJ1-2, with D hard to call. TRBV5-7 carries the ORF label, with uncertain function. Deletions cut 3 bases from V and 2 bases from J, with 8 bases between. There are 13 residues in the CDR3.

The sample holds one count of this clonotype. V usage is TRBV27 and J usage is TRBJ2-7; 10 bases map to TRBD2. CDR1 is MNHEY, CDR2 SMNVEV, per germline (reference sequence). The CDR3 runs 15 residues. The V gene end was trimmed by 6 bases and the J gene end by 2 bases; junction bases not matched to a gene: 7. The CDR3 DNA follows: TGTGCCAGCAGAAAGAGCGGGAGGGGGACCTACGAGCAGTACTTC. Translating it yields CASRKSGRGTYEQYF.

This chain uses TRBV7-2 with TRBJ2-5, with 9 bases fitting TRBD2. Germline V lookup: CDR1 SGHTA, CDR2 FQGNSA. The CDR3 is 16 residues long. V gave up 5 bases and J gave up 4 bases; unmatched junction bases: 11. CDR3 sequence (DNA): TGTGCCAGCAGCCAGCTAGCGGGGAGGGGTTCAGAGACCCAGTACTTC. As protein: CASSQLAGRGSETQYF.

This clonotype appeared many times. The gene calls are TRBV7-2 and TRBJ2-1, with D perhaps TRBD2 (6 bases). The CDR3 length is 14 residues. Germline loops: CDR1 SGHTA, CDR2 FQGNSA. Trimming pared 1 base from V and 3 bases from J, leaving 7 bases between. The CDR3 coding sequence is TGTGCCAGCAGCTTAGAGCGGGTCTACAATGAGCAGTTCTTC. Encoded protein: CASSLERVYNEQFF.

V usage is TRBV28 and J usage is TRBJ1-2, with TRBD1 as a possible D gene (6 bases). Germline values: CDR1 MDHEN, CDR2 SYDVKM. The CDR3 consists of 17 residues. V was cut by 4 bases and J by 2 bases, with 20 bases left in between. Written as DNA, the CDR3 is TGTGCCAGCAGTTCCCCTATCGGGGGAGGGGGAAACTATGGCTACACCTTC. Protein sequence: CASSSPIGGGGNYGYTF.

V gene TRBV7-2 combines with J gene TRBJ2-1, with 9 bases matching TRBD2. The trim removed 4 bases at V and 0 bases at J, leaving 4 bases unmatched. CDR3 length: 16 amino acids. Germline V gene sequence: CDR1 SGHTA, CDR2 FQGNSA. CDR3 amino acids: CASSSAAGGSYNEQFF. The CDR3 DNA follows: TGTGCCAGCAGCTCCGCAGCGGGGGGCTCCTACAATGAGCAGTTCTTC. The variable domain in full, with the rest retrieved from reference TRBV7-2 and TRBJ2-1, is GAGVSQSPSNKVTEKGKDVELRCDPISGHTALYWYRQSLGQGLEFLIYFQGNSAPDKSGLPSDRFSAERTGGSVSTLTIQRTQQEDSAVYLCASSSAAGGSYNEQFFGPGTRLTVL.

This clonotype was counted between two and nine times. The chain links TRBV7-2 to TRBJ2-2; TRBD1 agrees at 10 bases. Per germline, CDR1 SGHTA and CDR2 FQGNSA. The junction had 2 bases not matched to a gene; V was cut back by 1 base and J by 3 bases. The CDR3 is 16 amino acids. CDR3 nucleotide sequence: TGTGCCAGCAGCTTAGAAGGGACAGGGGACACCGGGGAGCTGTTTTTT. This encodes CASSLEGTGDTGELFF.

The chain employs TRBV29-1 and TRBJ1-1, with 7 bases fitting TRBD1. The junction had 10 bases not matched to a gene; V was cut back by 4 bases and J by 5 bases. Germline V gene lookup returns CDR1 SQVTM and CDR2 ANQGSEA. The CDR3 consists of 14 residues. CDR3 in amino acids: CSVGRQGGKTEAFF. The CDR3 bases are TGCAGCGTTGGGCGACAGGGAGGGAAAACTGAAGCTTTCTTT.

This clonotype was picked up a small number of times. This chain connects TRBV6-2 or TRBV6-3 to TRBJ2-1; tentatively, D is TRBD1 or TRBD2 (7 bases each). Germline CDR1 MNHEY, CDR2 SVGEGT. V lost 8 bases, J lost 7 bases, and 15 bases lay in between. The CDR3 loop spans 13 amino acids. CDR3 amino acids: CASGQGGGNEQFF. The CDR3 nucleotides are TGTGCCAGCGGTCAGGGGGGAGGGAATGAGCAGTTCTTC.

DNA for the CDR3: TGTGCCAGCAGCCCGGCCGGCTGGGAGACCCAGTACTTC. Encoded protein: CASSPAGWETQYF. J is TRBJ2-5 and V is TRBV7-6; D is unclear. In germline, CDR1 is SGHVS, CDR2 FNYEAQ. V gave up 5 bases and J gave up 5 bases, with 12 bases separating them. The length of the CDR3 is 13 residues.

The rearrangement links TRBV7-8 to TRBJ2-7; the match to TRBD2 covers 8 bases. Trimming at V came to 4 bases and at J to 3 bases, leaving 8 bases not matched to a gene. Germline V lookup: CDR1 SGHVS, CDR2 FQNEAQ. This CDR3 region has 15 residues. In DNA form, the CDR3 reads TGTGCCAGCAGCTGGGCCAGCGGGGGAAGCTACGAGCAGTACTTC. Amino acids: CASSWASGGSYEQYF.

The chain couples TRBV2 to TRBJ1-1, with 8 bases identical to TRBD1. V was clipped by 8 bases and J by 0 bases; unmatched bases: 17. The CDR3 is 18 residues long. Germline V gene lookup returns CDR1 SNHLY and CDR2 FYNNEI. The CDR3 loop reads CASRGRDRLSAVNTEAFF. CDR3 DNA: TGTGCCAGCCGCGGGAGGGACAGGCTATCCGCCGTGAACACTGAAGCTTTCTTT.

V is TRBV19 and J is TRBJ1-5, with 7 nucleotides matching TRBD1. CDR1 LNHDA and CDR2 SQIVND come from the germline V gene (reference sequence). J lost 4 bases, V lost 10 bases, and 7 bases had no gene match. The CDR3 totals 13 residues. CDR3: CATIGTVNQPQHF. DNA of the CDR3: TGTGCCACCATCGGGACAGTAAATCAGCCCCAGCATTTT.